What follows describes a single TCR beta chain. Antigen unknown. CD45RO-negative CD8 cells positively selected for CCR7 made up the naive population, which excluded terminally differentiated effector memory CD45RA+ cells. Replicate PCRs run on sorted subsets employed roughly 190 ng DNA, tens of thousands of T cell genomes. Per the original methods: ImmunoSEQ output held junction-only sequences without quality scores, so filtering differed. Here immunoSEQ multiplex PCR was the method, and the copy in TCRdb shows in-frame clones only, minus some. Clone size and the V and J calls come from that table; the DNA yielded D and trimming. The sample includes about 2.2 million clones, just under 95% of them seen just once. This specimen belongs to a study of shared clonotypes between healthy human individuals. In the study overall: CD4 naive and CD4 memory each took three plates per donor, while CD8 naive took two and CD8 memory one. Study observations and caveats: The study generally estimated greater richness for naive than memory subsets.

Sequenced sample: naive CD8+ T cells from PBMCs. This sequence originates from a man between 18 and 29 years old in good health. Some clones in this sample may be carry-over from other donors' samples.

The CDR3 loop is CATSMGLSPGVVHEQYF. The CDR3 DNA reads as TGTGCCACCAGCATGGGGCTTTCACCCGGGGTTGTTCACGAGCAGTACTTC. J is TRBJ2-7 and V is TRBV15; the D call may be TRBD1 or TRBD2 (5 bases each). Germline-derived CDR1 and CDR2 are LNHNV and YYDKDF (reference sequence). The CDR3 sequence is 17 residues long. Trimming left V 4 bases short and J 5 bases short, with 24 bases between.